This TCR beta chain was retrieved from a study of T-cell reconstitution after alpha-beta-depleted transplantation in children. General study results and limits: Among T cells one year after transplant, newly produced cells accounted for most counts and diversity. It was surviving recipient T cells and thymic progenitors that gave some patients high TCRbeta diversity at day 60. It was reported that alpha-beta T cells came from several hundred expanded graft clones (about two months after transplant).

Of note for this clonotype: What it binds is unknown.

Unique molecular identifiers were used in preparing the TCRbeta library. TCRdb analysed the PCR reads with MiXCR anew, one entry per CDR3 protein. The sample has hundreds of thousands of distinct CDR3 sequences, around 15% seen once; the top ten hold about 41%. The source of this sequence is a male patient aged 2 to 9 who had a stem cell transplant for acute lymphoblastic leukemia, so the T cells may come from the graft donor. The sample was PBMCs, mostly from graft donor cells, taken 360 days after TCRalphabeta/CD19-depleted stem cell transplant.

The DNA of the CDR3 is TGCAGTGCTACCCCGTTGCTCCTTAACAATGAGCAGTTCTTC. Protein: CSATPLLLNNEQFF. The gene calls are TRBV20-1 and TRBJ2-1; D unclear. CDR3 size: 14 residues. Germline loops: CDR1 DFQATT, CDR2 SNEGSKA (reference sequence). Trimming pared 4 bases from V and 5 bases from J, leaving 15 bases between.